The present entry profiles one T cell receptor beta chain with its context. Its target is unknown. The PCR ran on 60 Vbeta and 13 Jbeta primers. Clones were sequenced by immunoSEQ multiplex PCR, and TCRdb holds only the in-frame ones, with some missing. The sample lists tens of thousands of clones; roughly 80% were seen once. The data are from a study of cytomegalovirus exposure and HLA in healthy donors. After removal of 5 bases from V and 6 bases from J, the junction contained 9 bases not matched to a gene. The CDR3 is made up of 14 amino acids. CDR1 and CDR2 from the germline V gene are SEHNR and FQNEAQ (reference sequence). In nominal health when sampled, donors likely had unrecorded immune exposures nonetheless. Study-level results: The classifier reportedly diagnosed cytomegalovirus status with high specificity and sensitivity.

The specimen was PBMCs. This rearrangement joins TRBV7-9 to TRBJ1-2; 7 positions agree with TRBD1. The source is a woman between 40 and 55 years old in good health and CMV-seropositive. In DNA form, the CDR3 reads TGTGCCAGCAGCCCAGTTGACAGGGCGAATGGCTACACCTTC. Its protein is CASSPVDRANGYTF.